The TCR beta chain described here comes from a study of blood T cell repertoires in COVID-19. Across the study: Some COVID-19 samples were acute and others convalescent; all came from the United States, Italy and Spain.

Measured with immunoSEQ multiplex PCR; TCRdb has only the in-frame clones, and not every one. There are fewer than 350,000 clones in the sample; just over 85% occur only once, and about 4.2% lies in the top ten. The CDR3 is made up of 15 amino acids. The V and J ends lost 3 bases and 0 bases, in that order; junction bases with no gene match: 3. Germline values: CDR1 KGHSH, CDR2 LQKENI. The sequence was obtained from a woman between 40 and 50 years old with acute COVID-19. This chain joins TRBV18 and TRBJ1-1, with 8 nucleotides matching TRBD1. The sample was PBMCs or T cells enriched from blood (not recorded which). The chain's CDR3 is CASSPTGALNTEAFF. The CDR3 DNA sequence: TGTGCCAGCTCACCGACAGGGGCCTTGAACACTGAAGCTTTCTTT.